The sequence of this T cell receptor (beta chain) was determined in a study of multiple sclerosis patients with progressive multifocal leukoencephalopathy. Specified time point: approximately twelve months of natalizumab therapy. Every listed patient previously received interferon beta; all PML patients were women. At 6 months of natalizumab came T1, and at 12 months came T2. Profiled with immunoSEQ multiplex PCR; TCRdb holds only in-frame clones, not every one. The sample consists of 25,000 to 30,000 clones, about 90% of them appearing once. The CDR3 consists of 15 residues. Germline V gives CDR1 SNHLY, CDR2 FYNNEI. Unmatched junction bases numbered 8, after V lost 3 bases and J lost 7 bases. Comments on this clone: The antigen remains undetermined.

General study findings and limits: In most PML patients, TRB repertoires appeared less diverse by entropy. Before and during natalizumab, the clones expanded at PML already existed.

The gene calls are TRBV2 and TRBJ1-2; 10 nucleotides agree with TRBD1. The clonotype originates from a human donor with multiple sclerosis. The material sequenced was PBMCs, taken from a patient treated with natalizumab. The CDR3 coding sequence is TGTGCCAGCAGTGAGACCTCGACAGGGGGCGGTGGCTACACCTTC. This gives the protein CASSETSTGGGGYTF. Filled out from reference TRBV2 and TRBJ1-2, the complete variable domain reads EPEVTQTPSHQVTQMGQEVILRCVPISNHLYFYWYRQILGQKVEFLVSFYNNEISEKSEIFDDQFSVERPDGSNFTLKIRSTKLEDSAMYFCASSETSTGGGGYTFGSGTRLTVV.